This TCR beta chain was identified in a study of OX40 agonist ivuxolimab in advanced cancers. Study in general: At around 83% male, the cohort had a mean age of 60 years, ranging from about 20 to 80. Two cutaneous melanoma patients and one hepatocellular carcinoma patient, three in all, had partial responses.

This clone was observed a single time. TCRdb keeps only in-frame clones here, not all; method: immunoSEQ multiplex PCR. This table has tens of thousands of clones, roughly nine tenths appearing once. The CDR3 contains 18 residues. Per the germline V gene, CDR1 is SGHKS and CDR2 is YYEKEE (reference sequence). V lost 0 bases and J lost 0; bases outside the gene matches: 7. This chain links TRBV5-5 with TRBJ2-3; TRBD2 matches 10 bases. This clonotype was obtained from an adult with an advanced solid tumor such as melanoma, head and neck, liver or kidney cancer. The sequenced sample was CD4+ or CD8+ T cells sorted from blood, obtained in a trial of the OX40 agonist ivuxolimab. The CDR3 spells CASSLVPSGSPSTDTQYF. The CDR3 coding sequence is TGTGCCAGCAGCTTGGTGCCTAGCGGGAGCCCTAGCACAGATACGCAGTATTTT.